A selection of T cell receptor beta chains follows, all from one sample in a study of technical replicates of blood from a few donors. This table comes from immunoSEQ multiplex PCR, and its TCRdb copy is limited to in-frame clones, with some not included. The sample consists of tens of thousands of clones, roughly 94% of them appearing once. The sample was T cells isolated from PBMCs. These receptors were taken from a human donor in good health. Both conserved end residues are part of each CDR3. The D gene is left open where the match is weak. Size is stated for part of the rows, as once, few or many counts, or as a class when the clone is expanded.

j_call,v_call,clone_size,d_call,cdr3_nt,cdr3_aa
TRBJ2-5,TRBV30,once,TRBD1,TGTGCCTGGAGTCCGACAGGGGTTAGGGAGACCCAGTACTTC,CAWSPTGVRETQYF
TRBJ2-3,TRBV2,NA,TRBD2,TGTGCCAGCGGACTAGCGGAGGGAGATACGCAGTATTTT,CASGLAEGDTQYF
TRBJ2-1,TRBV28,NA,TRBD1,TGTGCCAGCACGATAACAGGGGTCGGGCAGTTCTTC,CASTITGVGQFF
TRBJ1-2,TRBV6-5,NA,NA,TGTGCCAGCAGTTACTCCCTTGGAGGGACCGGCTACACCTTC,CASSYSLGGTGYTF
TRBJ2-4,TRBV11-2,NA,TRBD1,TGTGCCAGCAGCTTAGGACAGGGTAACATTCAGTACTTC,CASSLGQGNIQYF
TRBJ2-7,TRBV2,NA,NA,TGTGCCAGCAGTGTCGCCTACGAGCAGTACTTC,CASSVAYEQYF
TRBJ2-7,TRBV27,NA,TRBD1,TGTGCCAGCAGTTTCGGCGTGCAGGGGGTCTCCCCAGCGTACGAGCAGTACTTC,CASSFGVQGVSPAYEQYF
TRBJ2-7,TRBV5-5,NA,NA,TGTGCCAGCAGCTCCGTTTGGGGACAAGTCTCCTACGAGCAGTACTTC,CASSSVWGQVSYEQYF
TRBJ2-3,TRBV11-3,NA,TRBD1,TGTGCCAGCAGCCTCAGGGGGACAGATACGCAGTATTTT,CASSLRGTDTQYF
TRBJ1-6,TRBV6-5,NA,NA,TGTGCCAGCAGTTTAGAGGGTATGGATTCACCCCTCCACTTT,CASSLEGMDSPLHF
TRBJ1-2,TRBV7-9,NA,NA,TGTGCCAGCAGCGCCACCTCGTCCCAAGACAGGAGCAAATACACCTTC,CASSATSSQDRSKYTF
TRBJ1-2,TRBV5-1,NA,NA,TGCGCCAGCAGCTCCTCCGGGGGACACTATGGCTACACCTTC,CASSSSGGHYGYTF
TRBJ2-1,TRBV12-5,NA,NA,TGTGCTAGTGGTGCCGGGACTGACAATGAGCAGTTCTTC,CASGAGTDNEQFF
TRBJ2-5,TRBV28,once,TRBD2,TGTGCCAGCAGTCCGGGGGGTATAGCGGGAGTACGAGAGACCCAGTACTTC,CASSPGGIAGVRETQYF
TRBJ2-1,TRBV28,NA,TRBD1,TGTGCCAGCAGGCCTGGATCCGGGACAGGGCCCCCCAATGAGCAGTTCTTC,CASRPGSGTGPPNEQFF
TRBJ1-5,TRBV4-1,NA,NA,TGCGCCAGCAGCCTAGCGGAGAATAGCAATCAGCCCCAGCATTTT,CASSLAENSNQPQHF
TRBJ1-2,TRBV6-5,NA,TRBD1,TGTGCCAGCAGTTTAATGGGACAGACCAGTTATGGCTACACCTTC,CASSLMGQTSYGYTF
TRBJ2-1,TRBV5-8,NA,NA,TGTGCCAGTCCCCCTGGAGGCCTCTACAATGAGCAGTTCTTC,CASPPGGLYNEQFF
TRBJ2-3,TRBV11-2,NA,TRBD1,TGTGCCAGCAGCATAGGGGCAGGGGGCAGGGGAGATACGCAGTATTTT,CASSIGAGGRGDTQYF
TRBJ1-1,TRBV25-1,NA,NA,TGTGCCAGCAGTGCCTATGGGGGGGCGCTTGAAGCTTTCTTT,CASSAYGGALEAFF
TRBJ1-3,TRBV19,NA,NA,TGTGCCAGTAGTCCCCGGGGAGCTGGAAACACCATATATTTT,CASSPRGAGNTIYF
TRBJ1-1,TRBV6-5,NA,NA,TGTGCCAGCAATTCAAGACAGGCCAACACTGAAGCTTTCTTT,CASNSRQANTEAFF
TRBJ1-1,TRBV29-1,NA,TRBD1,TGCAGCGTTGGAGGTTGGGGGACAGGGGAAATTGGGGACACTGAAGCTTTCTTT,CSVGGWGTGEIGDTEAFF
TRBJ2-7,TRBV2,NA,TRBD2,TGTGCCAGCAGCGGACTAGCGGTTGAGCAGTACTTC,CASSGLAVEQYF
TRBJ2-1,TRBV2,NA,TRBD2,TGTGCCAGCAGACTAGCGACTGAGCAGTTCTTC,CASRLATEQFF
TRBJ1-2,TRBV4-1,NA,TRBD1,TGCGCCAGCAGCGAAAGAACAGGGGGTTTCTATGGCTACACCTTC,CASSERTGGFYGYTF
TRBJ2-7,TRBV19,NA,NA,TGTGCCAGTAGTATTTTTGGCGGCTACTCTGACGAGCAGTACTTC,CASSIFGGYSDEQYF
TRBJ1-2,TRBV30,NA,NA,TGTGCCTGGAGCCTTGACAGTAACGGCTACACCTTC,CAWSLDSNGYTF
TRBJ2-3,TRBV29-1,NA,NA,TGCAGCGTTGAAGTATGGAGACTAGAAATCACAGATACGCAGTATTTT,CSVEVWRLEITDTQYF
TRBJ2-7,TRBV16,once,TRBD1,TGTGCCAGCAGCCGGGACAGGGGGCGGGGATCCTACGAGCAGTACTTC,CASSRDRGRGSYEQYF
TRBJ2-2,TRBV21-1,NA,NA,TGTGCCAGCAGCACTAGCGGGAGGGCCACGACCGGGGAGCTGTTTTTT,CASSTSGRATTGELFF
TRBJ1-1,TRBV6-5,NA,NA,TGTGCCAGTAGCGGGATGCCCGACACTGAAGCTTTCTTT,CASSGMPDTEAFF
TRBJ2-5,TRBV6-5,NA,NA,TGTGCCAGCAGTTTTAGTGAGACCCAGTACTTC,CASSFSETQYF
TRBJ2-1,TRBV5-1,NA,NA,TGCGCCAGCAGCCCGGTGGAGGCTAGCTCCTACAATGAGCAGTTCTTC,CASSPVEASSYNEQFF
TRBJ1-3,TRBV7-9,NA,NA,TGTGCCAGCAGCTTCGGTGGAAACACCATATATTTT,CASSFGGNTIYF
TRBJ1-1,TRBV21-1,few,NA,TGTGCCAGCAACGAACAGAAGAACACTGAAGCTTTCTTT,CASNEQKNTEAFF
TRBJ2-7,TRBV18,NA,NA,TGTGCCAGCTCCCAAGGACAGACCTACGAGCAGTACTTC,CASSQGQTYEQYF
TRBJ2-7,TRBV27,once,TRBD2,TGTGCCAGCAGTTTAAGTTCGGGGGGGCCCCCATTCTACGAGCAGTACTTC,CASSLSSGGPPFYEQYF
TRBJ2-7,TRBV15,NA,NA,TGTGCCACCAGCAGAGATTTGGGTCTAGCGAACTCCTACGAGCAGTACTTC,CATSRDLGLANSYEQYF
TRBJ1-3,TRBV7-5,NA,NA,TGTGTCCCCGAGCCGGGGATGAGGGAGTACCCAACCGCCTCTGGAAACACCATATATTTT,CVPEPGMREYPTASGNTIYF
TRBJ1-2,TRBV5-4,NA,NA,TGTGCCAGCAGCGCGACGTCCCAGCGAGGCTACACCTTC,CASSATSQRGYTF
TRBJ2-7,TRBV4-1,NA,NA,TGCGCCAGCAGCCAACGGTGGACAGCCGGCTACGAGCAGTACTTC,CASSQRWTAGYEQYF
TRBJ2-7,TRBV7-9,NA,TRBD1,TGTGCCAGCAGCGACATGACAGGGTATTTCAACTACGAGCAGTACTTC,CASSDMTGYFNYEQYF
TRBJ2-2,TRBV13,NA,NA,TGTGCCAGCCAGTCAGGGGACACCGGGGAGCTGTTTTTT,CASQSGDTGELFF
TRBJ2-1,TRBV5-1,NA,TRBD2,TGCGCCAGCAGCTTGGCCGCCGGGGGGGGTGACTACAATGAGCAGTTCTTC,CASSLAAGGGDYNEQFF
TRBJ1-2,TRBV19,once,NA,TGTGCCAGTATGGGCCGACAGCCTTTGGGCTACACCTTC,CASMGRQPLGYTF
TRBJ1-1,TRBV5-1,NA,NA,TGCGCCAGCAGCTTGGGCCGCGAACATGCGGCTGAAGCTTTCTTT,CASSLGREHAAEAFF
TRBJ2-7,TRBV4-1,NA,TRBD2,TGCGCCAGCAGCCCCAATTTATCAGCGGGGGGCTACGAGCAGTACTTC,CASSPNLSAGGYEQYF
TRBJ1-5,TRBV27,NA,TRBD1,TGTGCCAGCAGTCCAACATTGGGACAGGAGGGCAATCAGCCCCAGCATTTT,CASSPTLGQEGNQPQHF